These T cell receptor beta chains were read from a single sample in a study of CD8 T cells in ankylosing spondylitis. TCRdb independently ran MiXCR on the 5' RACE reads; one entry per CDR3 protein. The sample holds about 340,000 distinct CDR3 sequences, about 14% seen once. The sequencing input was blood, either unsorted or a sorted T cell fraction (not recorded which). These receptors all come from a male donor with ankylosing spondylitis or in good health (not recorded which). Both conserved end residues are part of each CDR3. A D gene is named only where the DNA matches it firmly. Clone size is stated in some rows and not others, as once, few, many or a class when expanded.

. TRBJ2-7 TRBV18 . TGTGCCAGCTCACCTCCGGACAGAAGCTCCTACGAGCAGTACTTC CASSPPDRSSYEQYF
few TRBJ2-7 TRBV7-8 . TGTGCCAGCAGCTTAGACCTCTCGGCCCCCCCCGAGCAGTACTTC CASSLDLSAPPEQYF
few TRBJ2-2 TRBV6-5 TRBD1 TGTGCCAGCAGTTACTCGTGGGACAGGGTCAACACCGGGGAGCTGTTTTTT CASSYSWDRVNTGELFF
few TRBJ2-1 TRBV3-1 . TGTGCCAGCAGCCAAGATCCCGGGCTTGAGCAGTTCTTC CASSQDPGLEQFF
. TRBJ1-3 TRBV14 . TGTGCCAGCAGCCAACAGTTAGGCTCTGGAAACACCATATATTTT CASSQQLGSGNTIYF
. TRBJ2-4 TRBV4-2 TRBD2 TGTGCCAGCAGCCAAGTTCAGCGGGGGGGCCGCATATCCAAAAACATTCAGTACTTC CASSQVQRGGRISKNIQYF
. TRBJ2-2 TRBV5-4 TRBD1 TGTGCCAGCAGCCGACCGGGACAGGGTGCTACCGGGGAGCTGTTTTTT CASSRPGQGATGELFF
. TRBJ1-1 TRBV29-1 . TGCAGCGTAGTGGTGGGGCAGGGGACTGAAGCTTTCTTT CSVVVGQGTEAFF
. TRBJ2-1 TRBV5-1 TRBD1 TGCGCCAGCAGCTTAGGGACAGCCAGGGAGCAGTTCTTC CASSLGTAREQFF
many TRBJ1-1 TRBV5-1 . TGCGCCAGCAGCGTGGGAGGGGGGTCTACTGAAGCTTTCTTT CASSVGGGSTEAFF
few TRBJ2-7 TRBV7-2 . TGTGCCAGCAGCGCCCGGACCCCGAGCTCCTACGAGCAGTACTTC CASSARTPSSYEQYF
few TRBJ1-2 TRBV6-5 TRBD1 TGTGCCAGCAGTTACAGGGGGCAGGGTGGCGACTATGGCTACACCTTC CASSYRGQGGDYGYTF
. TRBJ2-3 TRBV5-1 TRBD2 TGCGCCAGCAGCTTGGAAGCGGGGGGCCTAGTTTACCCAGATACGCAGTATTTT CASSLEAGGLVYPDTQYF
. TRBJ2-5 TRBV6-4 . TGTGCCAGCAGCCTTGGCAGGGGAGTGGAGACCCAGTACTTC CASSLGRGVETQYF
. TRBJ2-2 TRBV6-1 . TGTGCCAGCAGACGGACTGTCTCTGGGGAGCTGTTTTTT CASRRTVSGELFF
. TRBJ1-2 TRBV20-1 TRBD1 TGCAGTGCTAGAGGCCCGGGACAGGGATATGGCTACACCTTC CSARGPGQGYGYTF
. TRBJ1-2 TRBV2 . TGTGCCAGCAGTGAAGGCAGGGTCTATGGCTACACCTTC CASSEGRVYGYTF
. TRBJ2-3 TRBV29-1 . TGCAGCGTTGGCCGACTCCTAGGGGATACGCAGTATTTT CSVGRLLGDTQYF
many TRBJ2-3 TRBV5-1 TRBD2 TGCGCCAGCAGCCCCTTCGGGGGGGGCCCAGATACGCAGTATTTT CASSPFGGGPDTQYF
. TRBJ2-7 TRBV20-1 TRBD1 TGCAGTGCGAGAAGGACTCAGGGGGTCTACGAGCAGTACTTC CSARRTQGVYEQYF
many TRBJ2-7 TRBV7-2 . TGTGCCAGCAGCCACGACAGTGCCACCTACGAGCAGTACTTC CASSHDSATYEQYF
. TRBJ2-3 TRBV24-1 . TGTGCCACCAAGGAGGGAGATACGCAGTATTTT CATKEGDTQYF
. TRBJ2-3 TRBV6-6 . TGTGCCAGCACCCCCCCCCACACAGATACGCAGTATTTT CASTPPHTDTQYF
. TRBJ2-1 TRBV20-1 . TGCAGTGCTCGGTATCAGGGCGGGAAGAATGAGCAGTTCTTC CSARYQGGKNEQFF
. TRBJ1-2 TRBV12-3/TRBV12-4 TRBD1 TGTGCCAGCAGAAGCTCGGGACAGTCCTACTTC CASRSSGQSYF
. TRBJ2-4 TRBV9 . TGTGCCAGCAGCGTAGGGGCTAGGCAGGAAAACATTCAGTACTTC CASSVGARQENIQYF
many TRBJ2-7 TRBV4-1 . TGCGCCAGCAGCCAAGGCTCTCACCTCTCCTACGAGCAGTACTTC CASSQGSHLSYEQYF
. TRBJ2-2 TRBV2 TRBD2 TGTGCCAGCAGTGATTCTAGCGGGGGGGCAACCGGGGAGCTGTTTTTT CASSDSSGGATGELFF
few TRBJ1-2 TRBV4-1 TRBD1 TGCGCCAGCAGCCAAGGCACTGGACAGGCTTTTTTTCCGGAAGGCTACACCTTC CASSQGTGQAFFPEGYTF
. TRBJ1-2 TRBV12-3/TRBV12-4 . TGTGCCAGCAGCCCCGACTCCGGGACCGCCCTGGACACCTTC CASSPDSGTALDTF
few TRBJ2-3 TRBV5-6 TRBD2 TGTGCCAGCAGACTGGTGGGACTAGCGGGGGGGCGGCGTACAGATACGCAGTATTTT CASRLVGLAGGRRTDTQYF
many TRBJ2-2 TRBV27 TRBD2 TGTGCCAGCAGTTCCTGGTTAGCGGGGGGGAACACCGGGGAGCTGTTTTTT CASSSWLAGGNTGELFF
. TRBJ2-3 TRBV10-2 . TGCGCCAGCCCTTGGCCCCAGCACGGGGGCACAGATACGCAGTATTTT CASPWPQHGGTDTQYF
. TRBJ2-2 TRBV25-1 TRBD2 TGTGCCAGCAGGAGCGGGGGCAATGGGGAGCTGTTTTTT CASRSGGNGELFF
few TRBJ2-4 TRBV7-9 . TGTGCCAGCAGCTTACGGGAGTCCATTCAGTACTTC CASSLRESIQYF
many TRBJ1-5 TRBV6-1 . TGTGCCAGCAGTCGAGAACAGGGAGCCTTGGGCAATCAGCCCCAGCATTTT CASSREQGALGNQPQHF
. TRBJ2-1 TRBV3-1 . TGTGCCAGCAGCCAAGAGGCGGCGGGGGCCTCCTACAATGAGCAGTTCTTC CASSQEAAGASYNEQFF
. TRBJ1-2 TRBV20-1 . TGCAGTGCTAGAGATTTGGGGGCTAACTATGGCTACACCTTC CSARDLGANYGYTF